This TCR beta chain was documented in a study of blood T cell repertoires in COVID-19. Germline loops: CDR1 SNHLY, CDR2 FYNNEI. Trimming removed 7 bases from V and 4 bases from J; junction bases left unmatched: 9. The CDR3 runs to 14 residues. Measured with immunoSEQ multiplex PCR; TCRdb has only the in-frame clones, and not every one. The sample lists 350,000 to 450,000 clones, more than 70% seen once, with 1.2% in the top ten. The source of this sequence is a man between 40 and 49 years old with acute or convalescent COVID-19. The specimen sequenced was peripheral blood. This chain uses TRBV2 with TRBJ1-1, with 7 nucleotides matching TRBD1. CDR3 amino acids: CASNPTGLGTEAFF. The CDR3 bases are TGTGCCAGCAACCCGACAGGGTTGGGCACTGAAGCTTTCTTT.